This T cell receptor (beta chain) is from a study of blood T cell repertoires in COVID-19 (dated by TCRdb to between 2020 and 2021). Study-wide context: Collaborator samples came from the United States, Italy and Spain and covered acute and convalescent phases of COVID-19. Deeply sampled blood TCRbeta repertoires from subjects exposed to, actively infected with, or recovered from COVID-19 were included in the dataset. The material from the prospective study consisted of cDNA or gDNA derived from T cells, B-cell-depleted T cells, or PBMCs. Nearly every sample came with metadata listing a de-identified subject ID, COVID-19 status, age in years and sex. Samples were obtained from the ongoing ImmuneRACE study (first 160 participants) and from over 1,000 subjects provided by 6 global collaborators. A freely available public database, intended as a resource for researchers studying the immune response to SARS-CoV-2, is where the repertoires were released. HLA class I and class II types, where available, came from metadata supplied by the sample provider rather than from assay-based typing. The research as a whole found: The quantity of clinical and demographic metadata differed by source and by participant and was supplied without curation.

A second Seattle source provided samples from volunteer blood donors who had recovered from COVID-19. The collaborating institutions used their own protocols to collect whole blood in K2EDTA tubes. For TCRbeta analysis, collaborators shipped samples in one of three forms: frozen whole blood, isolated PBMCs, or DNA extracted from either of those sample types. For this clone: There is no known antigen for this receptor. It has no much larger one-base neighbor in the sample; base qualities were not kept.

Counted from cysteine to phenylalanine, this CDR3 has 13 amino acids. Here the CDR3 DNA is all that survives: 39 bases in frame from base 1. The germline V gene encodes CDR1 SNHLY and CDR2 FYNNEI. Relative to germline, V is 6 bases shorter and J is 10 bases shorter, with 18 bases between their ends. TCRbeta CDR3 regions were amplified from genomic DNA by means of the immunoSEQ Assay, a bias-controlled multiplex PCR. Concerning the study's data processing: Nucleated cell counts per sample were estimated from amplification of reference gene primers within the assay. To quantify the absolute abundance of each unique TCRbeta CDR3 rearrangement, sequence reads were collapsed and filtered. For each sample, productive Simpson clonality was calculated as the square root of Simpson's diversity index across productive rearrangements. Entries here come from immuneACCESS through TCRdb and include only in-frame sequences with V and J called. Some clones fail to appear in such tables; in the studies checked, an unresolved V gene covers under half of the shortfall, and the cause of the remainder is unknown. The DNA was the basis for D and trimming; V, J and clone size are from that table. The sample table contains over 200,000 clones; only one count was recorded for roughly 85% of them. The ten top clones hold about 2.2% of the sample.

The receptor comes from a man younger than 45 who had recovered from COVID-19. Sequencing used peripheral blood. This receptor chain uses TRBV2 and TRBJ1-1; the D gene cannot be named for sure. The nucleotide sequence reads as follows: TGTGCCAGCAGACTTGACGGGAGCTGGGGAGCTTTCTTT. It specifies CASRLDGSWGAFF.